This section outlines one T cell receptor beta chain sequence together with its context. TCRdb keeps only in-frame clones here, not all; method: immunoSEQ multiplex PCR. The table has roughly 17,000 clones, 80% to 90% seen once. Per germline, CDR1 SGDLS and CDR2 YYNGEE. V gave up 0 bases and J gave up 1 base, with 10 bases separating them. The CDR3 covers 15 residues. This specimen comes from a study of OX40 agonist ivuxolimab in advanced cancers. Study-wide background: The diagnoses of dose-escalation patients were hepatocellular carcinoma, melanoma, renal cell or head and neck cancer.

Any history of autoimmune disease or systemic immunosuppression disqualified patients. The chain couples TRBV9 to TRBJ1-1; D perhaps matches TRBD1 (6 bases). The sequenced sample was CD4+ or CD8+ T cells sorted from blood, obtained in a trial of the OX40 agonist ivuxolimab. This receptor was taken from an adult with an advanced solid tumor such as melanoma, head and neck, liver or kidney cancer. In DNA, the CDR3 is TGTGCCAGCAGCGTAGAGGGACAATCGAACACTGAAGCTTTCTTT. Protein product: CASSVEGQSNTEAFF.